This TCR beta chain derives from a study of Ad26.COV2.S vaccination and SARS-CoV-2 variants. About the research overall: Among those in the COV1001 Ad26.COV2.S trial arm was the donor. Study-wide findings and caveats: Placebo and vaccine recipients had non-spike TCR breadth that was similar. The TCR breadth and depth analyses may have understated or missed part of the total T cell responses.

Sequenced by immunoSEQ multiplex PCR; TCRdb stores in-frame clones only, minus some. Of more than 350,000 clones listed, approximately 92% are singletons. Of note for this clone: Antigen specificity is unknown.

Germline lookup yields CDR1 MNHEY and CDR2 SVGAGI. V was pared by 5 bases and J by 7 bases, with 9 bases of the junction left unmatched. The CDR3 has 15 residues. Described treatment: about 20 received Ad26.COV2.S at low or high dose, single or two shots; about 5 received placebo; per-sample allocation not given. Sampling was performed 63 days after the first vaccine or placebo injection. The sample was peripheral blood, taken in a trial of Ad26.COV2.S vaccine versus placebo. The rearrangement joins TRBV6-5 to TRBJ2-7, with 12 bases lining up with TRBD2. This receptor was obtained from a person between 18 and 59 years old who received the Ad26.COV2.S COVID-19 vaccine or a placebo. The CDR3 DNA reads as TGTGCCAGCAGTATTCGACTAGCGGGAGTCATTGAGCAGTACTTC. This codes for CASSIRLAGVIEQYF.